A single T cell receptor beta chain is shown here with its context. The length of the CDR3 is 12 residues. V trimming: 4 bases; J trimming: 11 bases; junction bases outside the gene matches: 7. This sample was taken from a study of blood T cell repertoires in COVID-19. Study at large: Samples representing acute and convalescent COVID-19 were sourced from the United States, Italy and Spain.

As handled by the study authors: It was from reference gene primer amplification that nucleated cell counts were estimated. Data came from immunoSEQ multiplex PCR; TCRdb stores just in-frame clones and leaves some out. The DNA was the basis for D and trimming; V, J and clone size are from that table. The sample has 200,000 to 250,000 clones; just over 85% are singletons. Individuals aged roughly 18 to 95 years were recruited from roughly 22 US areas. Cohort allocation depended upon clinical history that participants reported. The source of this sequence is a woman aged 45-60 years with acute COVID-19. Sequencing was carried out using PBMCs or T cells enriched from blood (not recorded which). V usage is TRBV12-3 or TRBV12-4 and J usage is TRBJ1-2; 7 nucleotides line up with TRBD1. The CDR3 sequence: CASSSRQGGYTF. The CDR3 region has the DNA TGTGCCAGCAGTTCCCGACAGGGTGGTTACACCTTC.